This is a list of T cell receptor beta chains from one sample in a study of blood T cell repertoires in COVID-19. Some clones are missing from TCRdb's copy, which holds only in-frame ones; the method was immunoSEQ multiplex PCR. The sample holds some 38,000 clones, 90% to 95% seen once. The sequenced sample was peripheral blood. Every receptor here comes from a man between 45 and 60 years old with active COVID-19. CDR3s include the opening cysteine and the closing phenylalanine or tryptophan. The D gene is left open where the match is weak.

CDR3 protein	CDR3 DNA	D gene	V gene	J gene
CASAQPYNSPLHF	TGTGCCAGCGCACAGCCGTATAATTCACCCCTCCACTTT	NA	TRBV2	TRBJ1-6
CASSDIYAGQGIYGYTF	TGTGCCAGCAGTGACATATATGCGGGACAGGGAATCTATGGCTACACCTTC	TRBD1	TRBV25-1	TRBJ1-2
CASSREDRVHGYTF	TGTGCCAGCAGCCGGGAGGACAGGGTTCATGGCTACACCTTC	TRBD1	TRBV5-4	TRBJ1-2
CASSLAGGYWDTQYF	TGTGCCAGCAGCCTAGCGGGGGGTTATTGGGATACGCAGTATTTT	TRBD2	TRBV3-1/TRBV3-2	TRBJ2-3
CASSIGLAGETDTQYF	TGCGCCAGCAGCATAGGACTAGCGGGAGAAACAGATACGCAGTATTTT	TRBD2	TRBV5-1	TRBJ2-3
CASSLGQSYEQYF	TGTGCCAGCAGCCTGGGACAGTCCTACGAGCAGTACTTC	TRBD1	TRBV3-1/TRBV3-2	TRBJ2-7
CASSPTSGAGTDTQYF	TGTGCCAGCTCACCGACTAGCGGGGCGGGCACAGATACGCAGTATTTT	TRBD2	TRBV18	TRBJ2-3
CASSIPGQWQPQHF	TGTGCCAGTAGTATACCCGGACAGTGGCAGCCCCAGCATTTT	NA	TRBV19	TRBJ1-5
CASRGQGYYGYTF	TGTGCCAGCAGGGGACAGGGATACTATGGCTACACCTTC	TRBD1	TRBV27	TRBJ1-2
CASGFTGSYEQYF	TGTGCTAGTGGTTTTACAGGGAGCTACGAGCAGTACTTC	NA	TRBV12-5	TRBJ2-7
CASSGQGASEAFF	TGTGCCAGCAGTGGACAGGGGGCCTCTGAAGCTTTCTTT	TRBD1	TRBV2	TRBJ1-1
CASSLVAGGGSPLHF	TGTGCCAGCAGCTTGGTCGCAGGGGGAGGATCACCCCTCCACTTT	TRBD1	TRBV5-6	TRBJ1-6
CASSLDRGQDTQYF	TGCGCCAGCAGCTTGGACAGGGGGCAAGATACGCAGTATTTT	TRBD1	TRBV5-1	TRBJ2-3
CASSQSGQPLTIYGYTF	TGCGCCAGCAGTCAATCGGGACAGCCTCTTACTATCTATGGCTACACCTTC	TRBD1	TRBV23-1	TRBJ1-2
CASSGSRDSQEAFF	TGTGCCAGCAGTGGTTCCCGGGACAGCCAAGAAGCTTTCTTT	TRBD1	TRBV6-6	TRBJ1-1
CASSFIRTGVGNEQFF	TGTGCCAGCAGCTTTATTCGGACAGGGGTCGGCAATGAGCAGTTCTTC	TRBD1	TRBV11-2	TRBJ2-1